This T cell receptor beta chain was captured in a study of Ad26.COV2.S vaccination and SARS-CoV-2 variants. The CDR3 is made up of 14 amino acids. Trimming took 5 bases from V and 6 from J; bases not matched to a gene: 9. Germline V lookup: CDR1 SEHNR, CDR2 FQNEAQ (reference sequence). Treatment in this sample: 15 to 20 received Ad26.COV2.S at low or high dose, single or two shots; 5 received placebo; per-sample allocation not given. Samples were taken on day 63 after the first vaccine or placebo injection. Sequencing was performed with immunoSEQ multiplex PCR; in TCRdb, only in-frame clones are kept and a portion is missing. The sample comprises about 680,000 clones, around 90% of which are singletons, and approximately 1.5% rests with the top ten.

This TCR was recovered from a person between 18 and 60 years old who received the Ad26.COV2.S COVID-19 vaccine or a placebo. Sequencing used peripheral blood, obtained in a trial of Ad26.COV2.S vaccine versus placebo. The chain combines TRBV7-9 with TRBJ2-7, with TRBD2 identical over 8 bases. CDR3 loop: CASSPDGLAAEQYF. Here the CDR3 DNA reads TGTGCCAGCAGCCCTGATGGACTAGCCGCCGAGCAGTACTTC. The entire variable domain, with the rest obtained from reference TRBV7-9 and TRBJ2-7, is as follows: DTGVSQNPRHKITKRGQNVTFRCDPISEHNRLYWYRQTLGQGPEFLTYFQNEAQLEKSRLLSDRFSAERPKGSFSTLEIQRTEQGDSAMYLCASSPDGLAAEQYFGPGTRLTVT.